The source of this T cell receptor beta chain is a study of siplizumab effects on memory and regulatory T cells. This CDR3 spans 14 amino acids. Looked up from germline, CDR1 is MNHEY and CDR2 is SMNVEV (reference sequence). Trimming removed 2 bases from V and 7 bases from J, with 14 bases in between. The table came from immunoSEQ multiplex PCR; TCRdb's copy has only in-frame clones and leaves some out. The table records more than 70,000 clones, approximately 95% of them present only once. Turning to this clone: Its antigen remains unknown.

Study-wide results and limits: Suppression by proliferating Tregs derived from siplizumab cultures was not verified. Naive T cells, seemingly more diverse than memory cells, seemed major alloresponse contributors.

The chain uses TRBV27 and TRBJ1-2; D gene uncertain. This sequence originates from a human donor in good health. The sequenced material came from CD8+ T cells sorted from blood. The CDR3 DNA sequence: TGTGCCAGCAGTTTACACTACCGTCAATTTGGCTACACCTTC. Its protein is CASSLHYRQFGYTF.